The 14 T cell receptor beta chains listed next were all sequenced from one sample in a study of blood T cell repertoires in COVID-19. TCRdb's copy holds only in-frame clones and misses some; the assay was immunoSEQ multiplex PCR. The sample shows over 300,000 clones, roughly nine tenths of them seen only once. Sequenced sample: peripheral blood. These TCRs come from a man between 18 and 29 years old who had recovered from COVID-19.

The chain uses TRBV5-8 and TRBJ2-4; possible D gene TRBD2, 5 bases. V gave up 1 base and J gave up 1 base, with 12 bases separating them. The CDR3 runs 16 residues. Per germline, CDR1 SGHTS and CDR2 YDEGEE. The CDR3 is CASSLRWEWAKNIQYF. The CDR3 nucleotides are TGTGCCAGCAGCTTGAGGTGGGAGTGGGCCAAAAACATTCAGTACTTC.

The chain uses TRBV29-1 and TRBJ1-1; the D is unclear. CDR3 length equals 15 residues. V lost 4 bases and J 0 bases, leaving 15 bases between the germline ends. CDR1 and CDR2 (germline): SQVTM, ANQGSEA. The CDR3: CSVVGPSSMNTEAFF. The DNA of the CDR3 is TGCAGCGTTGTTGGGCCCTCCTCTATGAACACTGAAGCTTTCTTT.

A remark on this clone: The same CDR3 is also encoded by other DNA sequences in this sample. The V call is TRBV19, the J call TRBJ1-5; 8 bases fit TRBD1. The V gene end was trimmed by 3 bases and the J gene end by 2 bases; junction bases not matched to a gene: 3. Germline assignment: CDR1 LNHDA and CDR2 SQIVND (reference sequence). The CDR3 runs 15 residues. The CDR3 sequence: CASSIDRGGNQPQHF. For the CDR3, the DNA is TGTGCCAGTAGTATTGACAGGGGAGGCAATCAGCCCCAGCATTTT.

This clone was detected only once. The chain employs TRBV9 and TRBJ1-5; D is possibly TRBD1 (5 bases). Looked up from germline, CDR1 is SGDLS and CDR2 is YYNGEE. V lost 4 bases and J lost 2, with 7 bases in between. The CDR3 totals 13 residues. CDR3: CASSPGGNQPQHF. The CDR3 nucleotides are TGTGCCAGCAGCCCGGGGGGCAATCAGCCCCAGCATTTT.

The chain links TRBV27 to TRBJ2-7; perhaps TRBD1 as D (5 bases). The CDR3 is 14 amino acids. V gave up 2 bases and J gave up 2 bases, with 10 bases separating them. Germline V gives CDR1 MNHEY, CDR2 SMNVEV (reference sequence). In nucleotides, the CDR3 is TGTGCCAGCAGTTTAGCGACAGCCACCTACGAGCAGTACTTC. This sequence encodes CASSLATATYEQYF.

V usage is TRBV7-9 and J usage is TRBJ2-5, with a weak D call TRBD1 (5 bases). This CDR3 comprises 14 residues. V lost 5 bases, J lost 0 bases, and 10 bases lay in between. The V gene's germline CDR1 is SEHNR and CDR2 FQNEAQ (reference sequence). The CDR3 sequence is CASSATAYQETQYF. CDR3 nucleotides: TGTGCCAGCAGCGCGACAGCGTACCAAGAGACCCAGTACTTC.

The V call is TRBV7-3, the J call TRBJ2-1; 9 bases agree with TRBD1. Germline V lookup: CDR1 SGHTA, CDR2 FQGTGA. This CDR3 is built from 15 residues. Unmatched junction bases numbered 4, after V lost 5 bases and J lost 2 bases. Here the CDR3 reads CASSPGQGPYNEQFF. In DNA form, the CDR3 reads TGTGCCAGCAGCCCGGGACAGGGCCCCTACAATGAGCAGTTCTTC. Full variable domain (rest looked up from reference TRBV7-3 and TRBJ2-1): GAGVSQTPSNKVTEKGKYVELRCDPISGHTALYWYRQSLGQGPEFLIYFQGTGAADDSGLPNDRFFAVRPEGSVSTLKIQRTERGDSAVYLCASSPGQGPYNEQFFGPGTRLTVL.

V usage is TRBV27 and J usage is TRBJ1-2; D perhaps matches TRBD1 (6 bases). The CDR3 length is 17 residues. The germline V and J ends were trimmed by 3 bases and 1 base, with 18 bases remaining between them. The V gene's germline CDR1 is MNHEY and CDR2 SMNVEV (reference sequence). This chain's CDR3 is CASSLGGRGGYNYGYTF. CDR3 nucleotides: TGTGCCAGCAGTTTGGGCGGTAGAGGGGGATATAACTATGGCTACACCTTC.

This chain links TRBV12-3 or TRBV12-4 with TRBJ1-5; D is possibly TRBD1 (5 bases). The CDR3 length is 13 residues. Deletions cut 8 bases from V and 1 base from J, with 9 bases between. DNA for the CDR3: TGTGCCAGCGGCAGGGAAAGCAATCAGCCCCAGCATTTT. It is translated as CASGRESNQPQHF.

V gene TRBV7-8 combines with J gene TRBJ2-5, with 11 bases matching TRBD2. The CDR3 runs to 16 residues. Trimming took 1 base from V and 5 from J; bases not matched to a gene: 6. Germline CDR1 reads SGHVS; CDR2 reads FQNEAQ. As DNA, the CDR3 is TGTGCCAGCAGCTTAGGGTTAGCGGGAGGGCAGGAGACCCAGTACTTC. Translation gives CASSLGLAGGQETQYF.

The chain recombines TRBV6-2 or TRBV6-3 with TRBJ2-2, with a possible D match to TRBD1 (5 bases). V dropped 5 bases and J dropped 7 bases, with 17 bases sitting between them. From germline, CDR1 is MNHEY and CDR2 SVGEGT. The CDR3 runs 15 residues. Here the CDR3 reads CASSPGHMLGGELFF. CDR3 coding DNA: TGTGCCAGCAGTCCCGGACACATGTTAGGCGGGGAGCTGTTTTTT.

The J gene is TRBJ1-3, the V gene TRBV7-2; a weak D match, TRBD1 (6 bases). Germline lookup yields CDR1 SGHTA and CDR2 FQGNSA. Deletions cut 5 bases from V and 5 bases from J, with 13 bases between. CDR3 length: 14 amino acids. The CDR3 loop is CASSPRQDRNTIYF. In DNA, the CDR3 is TGTGCCAGCAGCCCTCGACAGGATCGAAACACCATATATTTT. The whole variable domain, remainder taken from reference TRBV7-2 and TRBJ1-3, is GAGVSQSPSNKVTEKGKDVELRCDPISGHTALYWYRQSLGQGLEFLIYFQGNSAPDKSGLPSDRFSAERTGGSVSTLTIQRTQQEDSAVYLCASSPRQDRNTIYFGEGSWLTVV.

The chain has TRBV3-1 (or the pseudogene TRBV3-2) and TRBJ1-6; D not certain. There are 13 residues in the CDR3. CDR1 is LGHDT and CDR2 is YNNKEL in the germline V gene (reference sequence). V lost 2 bases and J lost 11, with 10 bases in between. This CDR3 reads CASSQISGTPLHF. Written as DNA, the CDR3 is TGTGCCAGCAGCCAAATCTCGGGGACACCCCTCCACTTT.

This clone has only a few counts. V is TRBV7-9 and J is TRBJ1-4, with D unclear. From germline, CDR1 is SEHNR and CDR2 FQNEAQ (reference sequence). V lost 5 bases and J lost 0, with 13 bases in between. This CDR3 comprises 16 residues. CDR3: CASSPLYGTTNEKLFF. CDR3 nucleotide sequence: TGTGCCAGCAGCCCCCTGTACGGTACAACTAATGAAAAACTGTTTTTT.